The entry below gives a single TCR beta chain sequence along with its context. The target antigen is unknown. This record belongs to a study of T cell responses to AZD1222 COVID-19 vaccine. Assay: immunoSEQ multiplex PCR; the TCRdb copy retains only in-frame clones and omits some. This sample has about 140,000 clones, with about 90% found just once. Study-wide results and caveats: It should be noted that donors were predominantly white British and more often female, and clonal diversity was possibly underestimated. Repertoires were sampled only after the peak T cell response. Epitopes outside B.1.351 and B.1.1.7 mutated regions reportedly drew nearly half of spike TCRs.

The clonotype comes from an adult who received the MenACWY meningococcal vaccine as a control. The sequences come from peripheral blood, collected 28 days after the second dose of the MenACWY control vaccine.

The CDR3 spells CASSPGAEQYF. The CDR3 bases are TGTGCCAGCTCACCAGGGGCCGAGCAGTACTTC. The chain joins TRBV18 to TRBJ2-7; possibly TRBD1 for D (5 bases). This CDR3 is 11 amino acids long. The V gene lost 2 bases and the J gene lost 6 bases, with 5 bases spanning the gap. Per germline, CDR1 KGHSH and CDR2 LQKENI.